Listed below are T cell receptor beta chains from one sample, sequenced in a study of cytomegalovirus exposure and HLA in healthy donors. Sequencing was performed with immunoSEQ multiplex PCR; in TCRdb, only in-frame clones are kept and a portion is missing. There are roughly 100,000 clones in the sample; 74% occur only once, and about 2.6% lies in the top ten. The sequenced sample was PBMCs. The receptors were sampled from a middle-aged man in good health and CMV-seropositive. The CDR3 runs from the conserved cysteine through the conserved F or W. Each record gives: J gene, V gene, D gene, clone size, CDR3 protein, CDR3 DNA. A D gene is named only where the DNA matches it firmly. Some rows mark clone size as missing; the rest say once, few, many or name a class of expanded clone.

j_gene: TRBJ1-3
v_gene: TRBV6-4
d_gene: -
abundance: -
CDR3aa: CASNRREGSISGNTIYF
CDR3nt: TGTGCCAGCAACCGAAGGGAGGGGTCGATCTCTGGAAACACCATATATTTT

j_gene: TRBJ1-5
v_gene: TRBV27
d_gene: -
abundance: -
CDR3aa: CASSSRYSNQPQHF
CDR3nt: TGTGCCAGCAGCTCCCGGTATAGCAATCAGCCCCAGCATTTT

j_gene: TRBJ1-3
v_gene: TRBV9
d_gene: -
abundance: -
CDR3aa: CASSRETNSGLISGNTIYF
CDR3nt: TGTGCCAGCAGCAGAGAAACGAACTCTGGACTGATCTCTGGAAACACCATATATTTT

j_gene: TRBJ2-7
v_gene: TRBV5-6
d_gene: TRBD2
abundance: few
CDR3aa: CASSPGLADYEQYF
CDR3nt: TGTGCCAGCAGCCCGGGACTAGCGGACTACGAGCAGTACTTC

j_gene: TRBJ2-2
v_gene: TRBV5-1
d_gene: TRBD2
abundance: -
CDR3aa: CASSRGDEGYLTGELFF
CDR3nt: TGCGCCAGCAGCCGGGGGGACGAAGGCTACCTCACCGGGGAGCTGTTTTTT

j_gene: TRBJ2-1
v_gene: TRBV6-4
d_gene: -
abundance: -
CDR3aa: CASRPPRTVNYNEQFF
CDR3nt: TGTGCCAGCAGGCCGCCCCGGACAGTAAATTACAATGAGCAGTTCTTC

j_gene: TRBJ2-1
v_gene: TRBV5-3
d_gene: -
abundance: few
CDR3aa: CARSRDSFPRYNEQFF
CDR3nt: TGTGCCAGAAGTCGCGACAGTTTCCCTAGGTACAATGAGCAGTTCTTC

j_gene: TRBJ1-1
v_gene: TRBV19
d_gene: -
abundance: -
CDR3aa: CASSSGGGWEEAFF
CDR3nt: TGTGCCAGTAGTAGCGGGGGAGGATGGGAGGAAGCTTTCTTT

j_gene: TRBJ1-4
v_gene: TRBV6-6
d_gene: -
abundance: -
CDR3aa: CASIHWGVGEKLFF
CDR3nt: TGTGCCAGCATACATTGGGGGGTCGGAGAAAAACTGTTTTTT

j_gene: TRBJ2-1
v_gene: TRBV5-8
d_gene: TRBD2
abundance: -
CDR3aa: CASTSSGRFNEQFF
CDR3nt: TGTGCCAGCACCTCTAGCGGGAGATTCAATGAGCAGTTCTTC

j_gene: TRBJ1-5
v_gene: TRBV5-1
d_gene: -
abundance: once
CDR3aa: CASSLQGSGQPQHF
CDR3nt: TGCGCCAGCAGTCTCCAGGGAAGTGGCCAGCCCCAGCATTTT

j_gene: TRBJ2-1
v_gene: TRBV10-1
d_gene: TRBD2
abundance: -
CDR3aa: CASSDPTSGGRHEQFF
CDR3nt: TGCGCCAGCAGTGACCCAACTAGCGGGGGGAGGCATGAGCAGTTCTTC

j_gene: TRBJ2-5
v_gene: TRBV2
d_gene: -
abundance: -
CDR3aa: CASCRIRGSQETQYF
CDR3nt: TGTGCCAGCTGTAGAATCCGGGGATCTCAAGAGACCCAGTACTTC

j_gene: TRBJ2-7
v_gene: TRBV6-1
d_gene: TRBD2
abundance: -
CDR3aa: CASPSGGSSYEQYF
CDR3nt: TGTGCCAGCCCGTCGGGCGGGAGCTCCTACGAGCAGTACTTC

j_gene: TRBJ2-1
v_gene: TRBV5-1
d_gene: TRBD2
abundance: -
CDR3aa: CASSSGTSGSLYNEQFF
CDR3nt: TGCGCTAGCAGCTCTGGGACTAGCGGGAGCCTATACAATGAGCAGTTCTTC

j_gene: TRBJ1-3
v_gene: TRBV4-2
d_gene: -
abundance: -
CDR3aa: CASSQDWAASGNTIYF
CDR3nt: TGTGCCAGCAGCCAAGATTGGGCAGCCTCTGGAAACACCATATATTTT

j_gene: TRBJ1-4
v_gene: TRBV19
d_gene: -
abundance: -
CDR3aa: CASSPGDNEKLFF
CDR3nt: TGTGCCAGTAGCCCGGGGGATAATGAAAAACTGTTTTTT

j_gene: TRBJ2-2
v_gene: TRBV28
d_gene: TRBD1
abundance: -
CDR3aa: CACSPGQGTGELFF
CDR3nt: TGTGCCTGTTCTCCGGGACAGGGGACCGGGGAGCTGTTTTTT

j_gene: TRBJ2-7
v_gene: TRBV5-5
d_gene: TRBD2
abundance: -
CDR3aa: CASSSTSGSYEQYF
CDR3nt: TGTGCCAGCAGCTCTACTAGCGGATCCTACGAGCAGTACTTC

j_gene: TRBJ2-7
v_gene: TRBV2
d_gene: -
abundance: once
CDR3aa: CASRSDSLYEQYF
CDR3nt: TGTGCCAGCAGGAGCGACAGCCTCTACGAGCAGTACTTC

j_gene: TRBJ1-2
v_gene: TRBV9
d_gene: TRBD1
abundance: -
CDR3aa: CASSVGQGNYGYTF
CDR3nt: TGTGCCAGCAGCGTAGGACAGGGTAACTATGGCTACACCTTC

j_gene: TRBJ2-1
v_gene: TRBV5-6
d_gene: TRBD1
abundance: -
CDR3aa: CASSLVGGLAGGNEQFF
CDR3nt: TGTGCCAGCAGCTTGGTGGGTGGGCTAGCAGGGGGCAATGAGCAGTTCTTC

j_gene: TRBJ2-5
v_gene: TRBV5-1
d_gene: TRBD2
abundance: -
CDR3aa: CASSLGGSGEETQYF
CDR3nt: TGCGCCAGCAGCCTGGGAGGGAGCGGAGAAGAGACCCAGTACTTC

j_gene: TRBJ2-3
v_gene: TRBV1
d_gene: -
abundance: -
CDR3aa: CTSSPPGQLKWDTQYF
CDR3nt: TGCACCAGCAGCCCGCCCGGACAGTTAAAGTGGGATACGCAGTATTTT

j_gene: TRBJ2-7
v_gene: TRBV6-1
d_gene: TRBD1
abundance: once
CDR3aa: CASMTGTGAYEQYF
CDR3nt: TGTGCCAGCATGACCGGGACAGGAGCCTACGAGCAGTACTTC

j_gene: TRBJ1-1
v_gene: TRBV18
d_gene: -
abundance: -
CDR3aa: CASSPGVAGAFTEAFF
CDR3nt: TGTGCCAGCTCACCCGGGGTGGCAGGAGCTTTCACTGAAGCTTTCTTT

j_gene: TRBJ1-2
v_gene: TRBV2
d_gene: TRBD1
abundance: -
CDR3aa: CASSRAGQPSKGYTF
CDR3nt: TGTGCCAGCAGTCGTGCGGGACAGCCATCGAAAGGCTACACCTTC

j_gene: TRBJ1-5
v_gene: TRBV15
d_gene: TRBD1
abundance: -
CDR3aa: CATTPFGTGDQPQHF
CDR3nt: TGTGCCACCACGCCCTTCGGGACAGGGGATCAGCCCCAGCATTTT

j_gene: TRBJ1-6
v_gene: TRBV6-1
d_gene: TRBD1
abundance: -
CDR3aa: CASGWDRASPLHF
CDR3nt: TGTGCCAGCGGATGGGACAGGGCTTCACCCCTCCACTTT

j_gene: TRBJ1-1
v_gene: TRBV7-8
d_gene: -
abundance: -
CDR3aa: CASSLGTSYRDYGKMNTEAFF
CDR3nt: TGTGCCAGCAGCTTAGGGACCTCGTACCGGGACTATGGAAAAATGAACACTGAAGCTTTCTTT

j_gene: TRBJ1-4
v_gene: TRBV5-1
d_gene: -
abundance: once
CDR3aa: CASSLTPATNEKLFF
CDR3nt: TGCGCCAGCAGCTTGACACCCGCAACTAATGAAAAACTGTTTTTT

j_gene: TRBJ1-5
v_gene: TRBV2
d_gene: -
abundance: few
CDR3aa: CASSPTTGHNQPQHF
CDR3nt: TGTGCCAGCAGTCCCACGACAGGACACAATCAGCCCCAGCATTTT

j_gene: TRBJ2-1
v_gene: TRBV11-2
d_gene: TRBD2
abundance: -
CDR3aa: CASSSGLAGRSYNEQFF
CDR3nt: TGTGCCAGCAGCTCGGGACTAGCGGGACGCTCCTACAATGAGCAGTTCTTC

j_gene: TRBJ2-1
v_gene: TRBV9
d_gene: TRBD2
abundance: many
CDR3aa: CASSPLPSGEDEQFF
CDR3nt: TGTGCCAGCAGCCCTCTTCCTAGCGGGGAGGATGAGCAGTTCTTC

j_gene: TRBJ2-7
v_gene: TRBV30
d_gene: TRBD2
abundance: -
CDR3aa: CAWRAPLAGRTYEQYF
CDR3nt: TGTGCCTGGAGAGCCCCACTAGCGGGAAGGACCTACGAGCAGTACTTC

j_gene: TRBJ1-4
v_gene: TRBV11-2
d_gene: -
abundance: -
CDR3aa: CASSSRVTNEKLFF
CDR3nt: TGTGCCAGCAGCTCGAGAGTTACTAATGAAAAACTGTTTTTT

j_gene: TRBJ1-1
v_gene: TRBV12-5
d_gene: TRBD1
abundance: -
CDR3aa: CASGSGGWGTEAFF
CDR3nt: TGTGCTAGTGGTTCAGGGGGGTGGGGCACTGAAGCTTTCTTT

j_gene: TRBJ2-5
v_gene: TRBV11-2
d_gene: -
abundance: -
CDR3aa: CASSPQRYAGETQYF
CDR3nt: TGTGCCAGCAGCCCTCAGAGGTACGCGGGCGAGACCCAGTACTTC

j_gene: TRBJ1-4
v_gene: TRBV2
d_gene: -
abundance: -
CDR3aa: CASSEGGGNEKLFF
CDR3nt: TGTGCCAGCAGTGAAGGGGGGGGAAATGAAAAACTGTTTTTT

j_gene: TRBJ2-3
v_gene: TRBV7-3
d_gene: -
abundance: -
CDR3aa: CASSLGVRDTQYF
CDR3nt: TGTGCCAGCAGCTTAGGTGTGAGAGATACGCAGTATTTT

j_gene: TRBJ2-3
v_gene: TRBV2
d_gene: -
abundance: -
CDR3aa: CASSLTFTDTQYF
CDR3nt: TGTGCCAGCAGCCTAACGTTCACAGATACGCAGTATTTT

j_gene: TRBJ1-2
v_gene: TRBV19
d_gene: TRBD1
abundance: -
CDR3aa: CASSDRDRGGYTF
CDR3nt: TGTGCCAGTAGTGACCGGGACAGGGGTGGCTACACCTTC

j_gene: TRBJ2-7
v_gene: TRBV30
d_gene: TRBD1
abundance: -
CDR3aa: CAWRDRGAWNEQYF
CDR3nt: TGTGCCTGGAGGGACAGGGGAGCTTGGAACGAGCAGTACTTC

j_gene: TRBJ1-1
v_gene: TRBV29-1
d_gene: TRBD1
abundance: -
CDR3aa: CSVRDRVTFF
CDR3nt: TGCAGCGTCCGGGACAGGGTGACTTTCTTT

j_gene: TRBJ2-6
v_gene: TRBV15
d_gene: TRBD1
abundance: -
CDR3aa: CATSRTGDSGANGLTF
CDR3nt: TGTGCCACCAGCAGGACAGGGGACTCTGGGGCCAACGGCCTGACTTTC

j_gene: TRBJ1-3
v_gene: TRBV19
d_gene: -
abundance: few
CDR3aa: CASTLTDSGNTIYF
CDR3nt: TGTGCCAGTACCTTGACAGACTCTGGAAACACCATATATTTT

j_gene: TRBJ2-2
v_gene: TRBV11-3
d_gene: -
abundance: -
CDR3aa: CASSLDGGASNPRELFF
CDR3nt: TGTGCCAGCAGCTTAGATGGAGGGGCATCAAACCCACGGGAGCTGTTTTTT

j_gene: TRBJ2-2
v_gene: TRBV5-6
d_gene: -
abundance: -
CDR3aa: CASSLGRNTGELFF
CDR3nt: TGTGCCAGCAGCTTGGGTCGTAACACCGGGGAGCTGTTTTTT

j_gene: TRBJ1-5
v_gene: TRBV6-1
d_gene: -
abundance: -
CDR3aa: CASSGIGSNQPQHF
CDR3nt: TGTGCCAGCAGTGGTATAGGGAGTAATCAGCCCCAGCATTTT

j_gene: TRBJ2-4
v_gene: TRBV10-3
d_gene: TRBD2
abundance: -
CDR3aa: CAISRLAGGGGNIQYF
CDR3nt: TGTGCCATCAGTCGACTAGCGGGAGGGGGGGGAAACATTCAGTACTTC

j_gene: TRBJ2-3
v_gene: TRBV19
d_gene: TRBD2
abundance: -
CDR3aa: CASSPGLAAPYF
CDR3nt: TGTGCCAGTAGTCCGGGACTAGCGGCCCCGTATTTT

j_gene: TRBJ2-7
v_gene: TRBV9
d_gene: -
abundance: few
CDR3aa: CASSGGGDLPLHEQYF
CDR3nt: TGTGCCAGCAGCGGAGGCGGGGACTTACCACTCCACGAGCAGTACTTC

j_gene: TRBJ2-3
v_gene: TRBV7-3
d_gene: TRBD2
abundance: few
CDR3aa: CASSFRLAGADTQYF
CDR3nt: TGTGCCAGCAGCTTTCGACTAGCGGGAGCAGATACGCAGTATTTT

j_gene: TRBJ2-7
v_gene: TRBV7-8
d_gene: -
abundance: -
CDR3aa: CASSFFPGDNEQYF
CDR3nt: TGTGCCAGCAGCTTTTTTCCAGGGGACAACGAGCAGTACTTC

j_gene: TRBJ2-3
v_gene: TRBV15
d_gene: TRBD2
abundance: -
CDR3aa: CATAGGNTDTQYF
CDR3nt: TGTGCCACCGCCGGGGGGAACACAGATACGCAGTATTTT

j_gene: TRBJ1-1
v_gene: TRBV18
d_gene: TRBD1
abundance: -
CDR3aa: CASSPRTGENTEAFF
CDR3nt: TGTGCCAGCTCACCAAGGACAGGGGAGAACACTGAAGCTTTCTTT

j_gene: TRBJ1-1
v_gene: TRBV5-1
d_gene: -
abundance: few
CDR3aa: CASSLGGVDTEAFF
CDR3nt: TGCGCCAGCAGCTTGGGCGGGGTTGACACTGAAGCTTTCTTT

j_gene: TRBJ1-1
v_gene: TRBV9
d_gene: -
abundance: -
CDR3aa: CASSVGGESEAFF
CDR3nt: TGTGCCAGCAGCGTGGGAGGGGAATCGGAGGCTTTCTTT

j_gene: TRBJ1-5
v_gene: TRBV27
d_gene: -
abundance: -
CDR3aa: CASSGMDQPQHF
CDR3nt: TGTGCCAGCAGCGGGATGGATCAGCCCCAGCATTTT